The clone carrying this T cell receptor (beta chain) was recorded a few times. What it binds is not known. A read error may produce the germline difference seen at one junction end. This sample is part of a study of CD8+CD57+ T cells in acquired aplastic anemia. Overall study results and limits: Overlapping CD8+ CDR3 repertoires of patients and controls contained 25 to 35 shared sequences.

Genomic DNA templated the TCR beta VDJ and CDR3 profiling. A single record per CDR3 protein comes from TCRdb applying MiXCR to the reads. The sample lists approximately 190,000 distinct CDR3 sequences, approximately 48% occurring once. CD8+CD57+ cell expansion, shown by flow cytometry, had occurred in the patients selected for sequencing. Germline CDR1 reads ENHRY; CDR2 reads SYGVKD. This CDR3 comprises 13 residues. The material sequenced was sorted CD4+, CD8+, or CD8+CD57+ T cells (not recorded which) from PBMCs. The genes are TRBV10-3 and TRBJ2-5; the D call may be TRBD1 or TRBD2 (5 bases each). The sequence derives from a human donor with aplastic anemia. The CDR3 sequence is CASSPGTVGTQYF. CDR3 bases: TGTGCCAGCAGTCCTGGGACGGTCGGGACCCAGTACTTC.